This T cell receptor beta chain was sequenced in a study of TIL therapy for anti-PD-1-resistant metastatic lung cancer. General study results and limits: Compared with baseline intratumoral T cells, expanded TIL cultures were more clonal and less diverse (6% vs 31%).

V shed 6 bases and J shed 7 bases, with 13 bases lying between them. Germline V gene data show CDR1 as MNHEY and CDR2 as SVGAGI. This CDR3 is built from 13 residues. For this clone: Its antigen is not known.

Time point denoted: pre-treatment sample, taken before nivolumab and TIL therapy. Tumor tissue came from excised metastases, mostly pleural nodules or supraclavicular lymph nodes. Adults with stage 4 NSCLC were enrolled in a phase I trial. The libraries were made with immunoSEQ v3. Sequencing depth was some 2 million read pairs for survey level, roughly 4.5-6 million for deep. The table came from immunoSEQ multiplex PCR; TCRdb's copy has only in-frame clones and leaves some out. Of 25,000 to 30,000 clones in the sample, just under 75% were seen once. This clonotype was sampled from a person aged 25 to 80 with non-small cell lung cancer. This chain joins TRBV6-5 and TRBJ1-3; D is ambiguous. The sample consisted of tumor tissue, taken at baseline. CDR3 bases: TGTGCCAGCAGCCCACTTTTAACTAACACCATATATTTT. It encodes CASSPLLTNTIYF.